This entry describes one T cell receptor beta chain. Its specificity is unknown. A much more abundant neighbour one base away suggests this may be a read error. Included in the TCR beta cDNA libraries were unique molecular identifiers. T cells numbering 1 to 10 million gave rise to roughly 0.5 million cDNA molecules. Each CDR3 protein is one row after TCRdb ran MiXCR on the PCR reads. The data show around 440,000 distinct CDR3 sequences, around 40% seen once. This entry belongs to a study of post-analysis software for immune sequencing data. About the study: Several disease courses (relapsing-remitting, secondary progressive and progressive-relapsing) of multiple sclerosis were included. General study points: Significantly lower normalized Chao1 diversity was found in patients with multiple sclerosis relative to controls. Batch-matched samples strongly co-clustered by F measure. In patients, TRBV5-6, TRBV5-1 and TRBV20-1 belonged to roughly five TRBV segments found more frequently than in controls.

Germline assignment: CDR1 DFQATT and CDR2 SNEGSKA (reference sequence). The trim removed 6 bases at V and 4 bases at J, leaving 8 bases unmatched. The CDR3 runs 13 residues. The receptor was isolated from a girl aged 5-17 years with multiple sclerosis. The sequenced sample was blood. V is TRBV20-1 and J is TRBJ2-5, with TRBD2 matching over 7 bases. This chain's CDR3 is CSAAGGSGETQYF. In DNA, the CDR3 is TGCAGTGCGGCCGGCGGGAGTGGAGAGACCCAGTACTTC.